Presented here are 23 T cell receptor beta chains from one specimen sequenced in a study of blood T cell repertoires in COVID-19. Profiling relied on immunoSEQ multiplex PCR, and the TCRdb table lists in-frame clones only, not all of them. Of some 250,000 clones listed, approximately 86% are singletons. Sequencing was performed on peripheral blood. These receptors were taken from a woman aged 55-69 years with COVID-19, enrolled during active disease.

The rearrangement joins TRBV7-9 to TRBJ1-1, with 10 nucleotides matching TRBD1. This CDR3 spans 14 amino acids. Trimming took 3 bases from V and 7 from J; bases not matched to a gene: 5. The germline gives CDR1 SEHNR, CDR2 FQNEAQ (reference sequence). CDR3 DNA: TGTGCCAGCAGCTTGGGACAGGGGACCTTTGAAGCTTTCTTT. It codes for CASSLGQGTFEAFF.

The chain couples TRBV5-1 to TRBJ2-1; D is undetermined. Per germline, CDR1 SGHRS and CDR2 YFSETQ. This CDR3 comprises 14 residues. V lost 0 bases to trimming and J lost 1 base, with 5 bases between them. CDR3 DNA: TGCGCCAGCAGCTTGGTAGAGTCCTACAATGAGCAGTTCTTC. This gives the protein CASSLVESYNEQFF.

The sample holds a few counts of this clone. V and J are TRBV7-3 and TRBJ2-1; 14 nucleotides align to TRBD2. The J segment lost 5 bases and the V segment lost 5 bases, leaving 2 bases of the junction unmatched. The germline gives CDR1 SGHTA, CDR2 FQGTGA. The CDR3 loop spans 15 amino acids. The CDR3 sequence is CASSLTSGRDNEQFF. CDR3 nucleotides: TGTGCCAGCAGCCTGACTAGCGGGAGGGACAATGAGCAGTTCTTC.

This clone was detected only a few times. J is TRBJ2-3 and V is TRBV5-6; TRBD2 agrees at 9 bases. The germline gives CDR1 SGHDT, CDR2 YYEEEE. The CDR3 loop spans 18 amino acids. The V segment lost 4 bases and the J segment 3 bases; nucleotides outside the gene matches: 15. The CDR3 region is CASSPLGGRAGLTDTQYF. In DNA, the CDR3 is TGTGCCAGCAGCCCCCTGGGCGGGAGGGCCGGGTTGACAGATACGCAGTATTTT.

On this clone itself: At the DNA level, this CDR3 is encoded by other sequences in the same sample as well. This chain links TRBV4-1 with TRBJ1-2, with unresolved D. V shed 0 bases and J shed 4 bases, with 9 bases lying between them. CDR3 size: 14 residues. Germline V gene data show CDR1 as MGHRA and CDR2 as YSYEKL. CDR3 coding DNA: TGCGCCAGCAGCCAAGATTTACAGATCTATGGCTACACCTTC. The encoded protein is CASSQDLQIYGYTF.

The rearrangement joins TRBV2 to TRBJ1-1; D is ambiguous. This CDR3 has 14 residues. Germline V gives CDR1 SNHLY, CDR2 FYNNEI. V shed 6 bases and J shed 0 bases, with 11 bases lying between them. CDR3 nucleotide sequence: TGTGCCAGCAGAGCTCTAACGGTGAACACTGAAGCTTTCTTT. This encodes CASRALTVNTEAFF.

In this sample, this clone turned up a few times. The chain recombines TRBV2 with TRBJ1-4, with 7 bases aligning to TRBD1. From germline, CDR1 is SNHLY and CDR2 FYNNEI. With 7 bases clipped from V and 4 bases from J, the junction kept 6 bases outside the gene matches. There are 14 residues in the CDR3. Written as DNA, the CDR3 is TGTGCCAGCACTCGGACAGGAGATAATGAAAAACTGTTTTTT. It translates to CASTRTGDNEKLFF.

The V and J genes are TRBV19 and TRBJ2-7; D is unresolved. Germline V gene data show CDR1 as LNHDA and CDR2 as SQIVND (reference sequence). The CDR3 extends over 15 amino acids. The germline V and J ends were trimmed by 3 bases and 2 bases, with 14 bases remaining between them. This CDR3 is CASSIVAGQTYEQYF. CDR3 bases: TGTGCCAGTAGTATCGTGGCAGGTCAGACCTACGAGCAGTACTTC.

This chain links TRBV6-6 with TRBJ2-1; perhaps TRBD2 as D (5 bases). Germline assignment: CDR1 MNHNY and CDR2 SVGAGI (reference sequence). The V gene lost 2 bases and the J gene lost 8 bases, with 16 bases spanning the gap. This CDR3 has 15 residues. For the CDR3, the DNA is TGTGCCAGCAGTTACCCACGGACCGGGAAGGATGAGCAGTTCTTC. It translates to CASSYPRTGKDEQFF.

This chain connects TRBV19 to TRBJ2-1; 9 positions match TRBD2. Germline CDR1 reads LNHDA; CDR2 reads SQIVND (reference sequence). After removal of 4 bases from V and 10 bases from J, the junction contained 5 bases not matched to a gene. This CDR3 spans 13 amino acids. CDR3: CASSTGLAGEQFF. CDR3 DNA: TGTGCCAGTAGTACGGGACTAGCTGGGGAGCAGTTCTTC.

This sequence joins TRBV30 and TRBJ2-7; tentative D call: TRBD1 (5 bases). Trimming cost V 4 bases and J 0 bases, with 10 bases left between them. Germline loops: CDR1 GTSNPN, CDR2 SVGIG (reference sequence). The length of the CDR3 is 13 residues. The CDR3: CAWTQDISYEQYF. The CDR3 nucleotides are TGTGCCTGGACCCAGGACATCTCCTACGAGCAGTACTTC. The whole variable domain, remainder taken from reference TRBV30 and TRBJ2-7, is SQTIHQWPATLVQPVGSPLSLECTVEGTSNPNLYWYRQAAGRGLQLLFYSVGIGQISSEVPQNLSASRPQDRQFILSSKKLLLSDSGFYLCAWTQDISYEQYFGPGTRLTVT.

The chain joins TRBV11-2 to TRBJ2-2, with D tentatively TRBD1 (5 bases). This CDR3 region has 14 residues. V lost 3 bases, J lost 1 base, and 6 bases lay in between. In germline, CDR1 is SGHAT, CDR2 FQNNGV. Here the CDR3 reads CASSFGQNTGELFF. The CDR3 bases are TGTGCCAGCAGCTTCGGACAGAACACCGGGGAGCTGTTTTTT.

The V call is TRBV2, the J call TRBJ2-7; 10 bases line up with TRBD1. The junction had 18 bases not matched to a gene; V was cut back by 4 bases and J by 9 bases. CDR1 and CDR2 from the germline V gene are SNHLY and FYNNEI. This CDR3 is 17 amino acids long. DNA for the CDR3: TGTGCCAGCAGTGGGGGCCGGGGTCGGACAGGGGGAACCGGGCAGTACTTC. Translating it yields CASSGGRGRTGGTGQYF.

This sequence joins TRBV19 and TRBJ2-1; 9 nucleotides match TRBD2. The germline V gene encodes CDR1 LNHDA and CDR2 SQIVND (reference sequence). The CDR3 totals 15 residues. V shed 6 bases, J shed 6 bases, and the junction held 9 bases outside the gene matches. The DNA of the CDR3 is TGTGCCAGTAGCTGGGGGGGACTAGCATCCAATGAGCAGTTCTTC. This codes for CASSWGGLASNEQFF.

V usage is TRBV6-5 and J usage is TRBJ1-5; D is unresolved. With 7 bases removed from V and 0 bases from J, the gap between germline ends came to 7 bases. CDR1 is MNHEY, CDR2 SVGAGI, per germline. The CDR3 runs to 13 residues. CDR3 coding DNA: TGTGCCAGCAATCACAATAGCAATCAGCCCCAGCATTTT. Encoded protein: CASNHNSNQPQHF.

DNA of the CDR3: TGTGCCTGGGTAGCGGGGTACCCTGCGAACACCGGGGAGCTGTTTTTT. Its translation: CAWVAGYPANTGELFF. The J gene is TRBJ2-2, the V gene TRBV30, with TRBD2 matching over 8 bases. The CDR3 totals 16 residues. The germline gives CDR1 GTSNPN, CDR2 SVGIG (reference sequence). Trimming removed 5 bases from V and 0 bases from J; junction bases left unmatched: 8.

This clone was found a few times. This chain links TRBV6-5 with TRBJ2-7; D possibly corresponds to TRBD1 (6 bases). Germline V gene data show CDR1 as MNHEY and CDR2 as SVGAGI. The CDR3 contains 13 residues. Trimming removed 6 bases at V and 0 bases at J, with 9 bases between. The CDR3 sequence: CASSRTDSYEQYF. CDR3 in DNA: TGTGCCAGCAGCCGGACAGACTCCTACGAGCAGTACTTC.

In nucleotides, the CDR3 is TGTGCCAGCAGCCCCACCGGACAGATTGGGGAGACCCAGTACTTC. Protein: CASSPTGQIGETQYF. The chain links TRBV7-3 to TRBJ2-5; weak D call: TRBD1 (6 bases). The CDR3 is made up of 15 amino acids. Trimming removed 5 bases from V and 5 bases from J, with 18 bases in between. Germline CDR1 and CDR2: SGHTA and FQGTGA.

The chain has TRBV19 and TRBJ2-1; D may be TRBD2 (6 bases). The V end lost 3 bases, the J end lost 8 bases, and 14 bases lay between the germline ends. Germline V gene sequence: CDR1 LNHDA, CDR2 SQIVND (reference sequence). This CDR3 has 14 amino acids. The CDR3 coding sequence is TGTGCCAGTAGTATGAAGGGAGGCCCCCATGAGCAGTTCTTC. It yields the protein CASSMKGGPHEQFF.

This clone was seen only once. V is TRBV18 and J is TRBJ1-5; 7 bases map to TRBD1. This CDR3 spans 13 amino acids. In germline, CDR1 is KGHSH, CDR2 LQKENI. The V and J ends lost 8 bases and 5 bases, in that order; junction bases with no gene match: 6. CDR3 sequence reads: CASNRDRDQPQHF. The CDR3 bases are TGTGCCAGCAACCGGGACAGAGATCAGCCCCAGCATTTT.

CDR3 DNA sequence: TGCAGCGTTGAAGATTCCCGGACTAGCGGGAGCACAGATACGCAGTATTTT. Residues: CSVEDSRTSGSTDTQYF. The V call is TRBV29-1, the J call TRBJ2-3, with 11 nucleotides matching TRBD2. J lost 0 bases, V lost 0 bases, and 5 bases had no gene match. Germline lookup yields CDR1 SQVTM and CDR2 ANQGSEA. CDR3 length: 17 residues.

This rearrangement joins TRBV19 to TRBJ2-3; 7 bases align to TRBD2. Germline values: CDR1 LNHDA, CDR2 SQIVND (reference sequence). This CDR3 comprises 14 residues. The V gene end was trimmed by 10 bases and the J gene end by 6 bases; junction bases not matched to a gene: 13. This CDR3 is CATDGGWLTDTQYF. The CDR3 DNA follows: TGTGCCACTGACGGGGGGTGGTTGACGGATACGCAGTATTTT.

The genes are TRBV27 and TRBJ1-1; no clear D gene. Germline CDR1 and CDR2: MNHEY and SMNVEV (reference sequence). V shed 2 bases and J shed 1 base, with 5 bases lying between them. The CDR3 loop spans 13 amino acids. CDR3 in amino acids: CASSLKPNTEAFF. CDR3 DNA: TGTGCCAGCAGTTTAAAGCCGAACACTGAAGCTTTCTTT.